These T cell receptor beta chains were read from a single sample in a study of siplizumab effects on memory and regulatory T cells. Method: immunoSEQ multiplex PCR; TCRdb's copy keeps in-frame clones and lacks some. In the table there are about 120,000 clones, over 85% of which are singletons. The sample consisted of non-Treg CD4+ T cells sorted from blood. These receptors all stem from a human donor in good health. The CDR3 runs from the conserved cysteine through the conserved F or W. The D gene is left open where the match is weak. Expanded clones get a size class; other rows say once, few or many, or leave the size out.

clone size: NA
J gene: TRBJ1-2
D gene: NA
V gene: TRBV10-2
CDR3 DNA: TGCACCGATACACCCAACTATGGCTACACCTTC
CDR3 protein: CTDTPNYGYTF

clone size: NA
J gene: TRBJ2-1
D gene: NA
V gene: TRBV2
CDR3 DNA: TGTGCCAGCAGGCCAGAGCAGTTCTTC
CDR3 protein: CASRPEQFF

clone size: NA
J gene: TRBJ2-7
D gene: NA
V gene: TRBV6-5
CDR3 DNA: TGTGCCAGCAGTTACGGAGCCATACCCCTCAGCTACGAGCAGTACTTC
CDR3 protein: CASSYGAIPLSYEQYF

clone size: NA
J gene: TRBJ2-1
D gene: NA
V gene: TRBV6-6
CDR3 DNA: TGTGCCAGCAGTCACCCCACAAGCAATGAGCAGTTCTTC
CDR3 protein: CASSHPTSNEQFF

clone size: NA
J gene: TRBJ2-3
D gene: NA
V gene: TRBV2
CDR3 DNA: TGTGCCAGCAGTGCGAGACAGGGAGGAACAGATACGCAGTATTTT
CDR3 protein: CASSARQGGTDTQYF

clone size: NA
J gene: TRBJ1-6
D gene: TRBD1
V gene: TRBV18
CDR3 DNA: TGTGCCAGCTCACCCGGGACAGGCCCGCCTGGGGTGTCACCCCTCCACTTT
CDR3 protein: CASSPGTGPPGVSPLHF

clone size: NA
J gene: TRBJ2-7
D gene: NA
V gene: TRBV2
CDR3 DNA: TGTGCCAGCTCAAAGGACAGTTTCTACGAGCAGTACTTC
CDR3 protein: CASSKDSFYEQYF

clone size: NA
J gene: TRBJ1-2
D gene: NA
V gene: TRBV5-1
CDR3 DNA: TGCGCCAGCAGCTTGGACGGAGGGAACTATGGCTACACCTTC
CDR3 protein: CASSLDGGNYGYTF

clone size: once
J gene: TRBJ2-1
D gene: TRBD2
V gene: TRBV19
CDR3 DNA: TGTGCCAGTAGTGGCACTCCGGGGGGGGCTTACAATGAGCAGTTCTTC
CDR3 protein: CASSGTPGGAYNEQFF

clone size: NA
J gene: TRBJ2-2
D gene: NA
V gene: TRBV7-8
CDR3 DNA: TGTGCCAGCAGCTTAAAAGTTTCTCTCGGGGAGCTGTTTTTT
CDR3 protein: CASSLKVSLGELFF

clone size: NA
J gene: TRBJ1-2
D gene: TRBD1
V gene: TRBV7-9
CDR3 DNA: TGTGCCAGCAGCTCCGGACAGGGCTTTGGCTACACCTTC
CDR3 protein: CASSSGQGFGYTF

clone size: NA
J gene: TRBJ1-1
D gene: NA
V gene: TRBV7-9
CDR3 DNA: TGTGCCAGCAGCTTTGAGGGTTGGACTGAAGCTTTCTTT
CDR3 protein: CASSFEGWTEAFF

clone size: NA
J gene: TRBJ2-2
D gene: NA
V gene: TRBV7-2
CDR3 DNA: TGTGCCAGCAGCTGGGGTACCGGGGAGCTGTTTTTT
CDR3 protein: CASSWGTGELFF

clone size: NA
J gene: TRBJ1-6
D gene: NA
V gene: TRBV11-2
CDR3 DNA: TGTGCCAGCAGCCTTATTGTCGGGAGCGGTTCACCCCTCCACTTT
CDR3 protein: CASSLIVGSGSPLHF

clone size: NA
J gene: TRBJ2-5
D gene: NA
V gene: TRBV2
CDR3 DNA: TGTGCCATCAGGGCTGACGGAGGTGGGACCCAGTACTTC
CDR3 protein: CAIRADGGGTQYF

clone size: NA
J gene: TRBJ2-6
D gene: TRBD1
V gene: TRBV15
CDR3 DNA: TGTGCCACCAGCAGAGCGTGGACAGGGGTGTCTGGGGCCAACGTCCTGACTTTC
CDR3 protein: CATSRAWTGVSGANVLTF

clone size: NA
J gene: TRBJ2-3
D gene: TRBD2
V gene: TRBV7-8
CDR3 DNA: TGTGCCAGCAGTTGGACTAGCGGGGGGGAAGATACGCAGTATTTT
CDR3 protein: CASSWTSGGEDTQYF

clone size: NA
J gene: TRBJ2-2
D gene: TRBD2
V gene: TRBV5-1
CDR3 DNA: TGCGCCAGCAGCTATAGCGGGGGGACCGGGGAGCTGTTTTTT
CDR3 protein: CASSYSGGTGELFF

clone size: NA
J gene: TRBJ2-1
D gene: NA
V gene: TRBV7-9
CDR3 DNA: TGTGCCAGCAGCTTAGTGCCCCAGAACAATGAGCAGTTCTTC
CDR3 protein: CASSLVPQNNEQFF

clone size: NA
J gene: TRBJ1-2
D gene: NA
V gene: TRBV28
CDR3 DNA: TGTGCCAGCAGTTTGGCAGGGGTCTATGGCTACACCTTC
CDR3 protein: CASSLAGVYGYTF

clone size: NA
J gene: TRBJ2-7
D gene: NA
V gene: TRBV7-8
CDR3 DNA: TGTGCCAGCAGCTTATTAGTCCACAGCTACGAGCAGTACTTC
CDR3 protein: CASSLLVHSYEQYF

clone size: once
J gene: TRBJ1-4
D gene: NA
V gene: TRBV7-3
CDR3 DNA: TGTGCCACCCCCTCCCAAGGAAAACTGTTTTTT
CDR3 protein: CATPSQGKLFF

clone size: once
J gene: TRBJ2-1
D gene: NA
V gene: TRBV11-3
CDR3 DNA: TGTGCCAGCAGCGCGACAGGTTCCAATGAGCAGTTCTTC
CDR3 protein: CASSATGSNEQFF

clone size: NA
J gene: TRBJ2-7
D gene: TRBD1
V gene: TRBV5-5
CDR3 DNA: TGTGCCAGCAGCTTGGCGGGGACAGAGATTTACGAGCAGTACTTC
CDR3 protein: CASSLAGTEIYEQYF

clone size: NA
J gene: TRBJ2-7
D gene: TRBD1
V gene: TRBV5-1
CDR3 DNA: TGCGCCAGCAGCTTGGGACCACAGGGGCACGAGCAGTACTTC
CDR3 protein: CASSLGPQGHEQYF

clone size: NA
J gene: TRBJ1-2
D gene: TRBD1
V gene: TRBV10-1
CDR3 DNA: TGCGCCAGCAGTGACAGGGGGAAAGGCTACACCTTC
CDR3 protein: CASSDRGKGYTF

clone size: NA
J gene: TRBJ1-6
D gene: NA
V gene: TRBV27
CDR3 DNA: TGTGCCAGCAGTTACGGGCAGGTGGTAAATTCACCCCTCCACTTT
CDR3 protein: CASSYGQVVNSPLHF

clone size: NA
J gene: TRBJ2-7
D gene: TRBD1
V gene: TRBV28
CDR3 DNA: TGTGCCAGCAGTTTAAGACAGGGGGAGCAGTACTTC
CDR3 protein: CASSLRQGEQYF

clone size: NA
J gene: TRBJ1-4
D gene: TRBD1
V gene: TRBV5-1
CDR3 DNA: TGCGCCAGCGGAACAGGGGGAGGAGAAAAACTGTTTTTT
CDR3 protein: CASGTGGGEKLFF

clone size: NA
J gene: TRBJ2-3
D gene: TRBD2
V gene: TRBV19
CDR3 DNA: TGTGCCAGTAGTGTACAAAGACTAGCGGGGGGGACAGATACGCAGTATTTT
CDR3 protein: CASSVQRLAGGTDTQYF

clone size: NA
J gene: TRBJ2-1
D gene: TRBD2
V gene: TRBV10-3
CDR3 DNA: TGTGCCATCAAGGGACTAGGGGAATCCTACAATGAGCAGTTCTTC
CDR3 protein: CAIKGLGESYNEQFF

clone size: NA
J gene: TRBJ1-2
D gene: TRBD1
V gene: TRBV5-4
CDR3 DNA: TGTGCCAGCAGCTTTAAAAGCGGACAGGGCTATGGCTACACCTTC
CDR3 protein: CASSFKSGQGYGYTF

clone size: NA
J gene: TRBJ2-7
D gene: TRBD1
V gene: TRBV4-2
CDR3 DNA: TGTGCCAGCAGCCGCCGCTTAGGGGGCGTAGGTCCCCACGAGCAGTACTTC
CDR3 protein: CASSRRLGGVGPHEQYF

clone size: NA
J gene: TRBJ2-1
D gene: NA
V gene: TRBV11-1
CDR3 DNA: TGTGCCAGCAGGAAGAGGGGCACATCCTACAATGAGCAGTTCTTC
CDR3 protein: CASRKRGTSYNEQFF

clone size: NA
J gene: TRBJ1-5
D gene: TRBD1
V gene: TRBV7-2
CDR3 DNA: TGTGCCAGCAGCCGCGGGACAGGCGGTCAGCCCCAGCATTTT
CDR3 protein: CASSRGTGGQPQHF

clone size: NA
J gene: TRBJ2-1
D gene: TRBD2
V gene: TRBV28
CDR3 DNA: TGTGCCAGCAGTTTATATGGAGCGGGGGGGCGAAATGAGCAGTTCTTC
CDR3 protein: CASSLYGAGGRNEQFF

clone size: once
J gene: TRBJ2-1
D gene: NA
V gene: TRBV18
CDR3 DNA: TGTGCCAGCTCACCCGAGGGGGGGCCCGAGCAGTTCTTC
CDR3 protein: CASSPEGGPEQFF

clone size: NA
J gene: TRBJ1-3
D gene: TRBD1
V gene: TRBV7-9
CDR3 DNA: TGTGCCAGCAGTCTTTTCGGACAGGGAATTCCAGGGGACACCATATATTTT
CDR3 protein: CASSLFGQGIPGDTIYF

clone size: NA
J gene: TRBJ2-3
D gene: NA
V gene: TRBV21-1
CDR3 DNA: TGTGCCAGCAGCTCCAATGAGGCTCAGAGAGGAGATACGCAGTATTTT
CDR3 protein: CASSSNEAQRGDTQYF

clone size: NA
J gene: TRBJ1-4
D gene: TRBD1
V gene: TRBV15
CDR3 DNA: TGTGCCACCAGCAGAGGTCGACCCGGGACAGCTAATGAAAAACTGTTTTTT
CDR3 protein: CATSRGRPGTANEKLFF

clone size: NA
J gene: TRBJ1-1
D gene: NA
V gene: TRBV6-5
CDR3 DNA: TGTGCCAGCAACGAGATCGGGGGGACTGAAGCTTTCTTT
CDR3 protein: CASNEIGGTEAFF

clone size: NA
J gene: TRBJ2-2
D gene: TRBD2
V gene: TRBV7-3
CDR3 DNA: TGTGCCAGCAGCGGCGGGACTAGCGGCGGGGAGCTGTTTTTT
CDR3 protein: CASSGGTSGGELFF